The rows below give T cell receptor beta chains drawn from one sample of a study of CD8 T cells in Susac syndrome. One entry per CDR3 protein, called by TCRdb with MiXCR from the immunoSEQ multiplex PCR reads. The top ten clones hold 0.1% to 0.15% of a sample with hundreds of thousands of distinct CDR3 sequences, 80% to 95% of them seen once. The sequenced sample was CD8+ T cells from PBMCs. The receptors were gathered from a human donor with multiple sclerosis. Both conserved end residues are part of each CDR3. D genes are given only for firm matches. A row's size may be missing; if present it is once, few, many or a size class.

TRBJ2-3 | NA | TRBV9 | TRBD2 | TGTGCCAGCTCGGGAGGGGCGACAGATACGCAGTATTTT | CASSGGATDTQYF
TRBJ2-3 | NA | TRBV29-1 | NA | TGCAGCGTTGAAGCCCAATCCCACGGCTCAGATACGCAGTATTTT | CSVEAQSHGSDTQYF
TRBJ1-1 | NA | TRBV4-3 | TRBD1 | TGCGCCAGCAGCCAGGGACAGAAGAACACTGAAGCTTTCTTT | CASSQGQKNTEAFF
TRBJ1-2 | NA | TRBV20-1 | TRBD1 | TGCAGTGGCAAGGGGAACCGGGACAGACACTATGGCTACACCTTC | CSGKGNRDRHYGYTF
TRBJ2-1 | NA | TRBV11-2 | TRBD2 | TGTGCCAGCAGCTACTTTAGCGGGACCTACAATGAGCAGTTCTTC | CASSYFSGTYNEQFF
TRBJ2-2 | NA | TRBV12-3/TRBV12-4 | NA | TGTGCCAGCAGTTCCCAGGGACGAACCGGGGAGCTGTTTTTT | CASSSQGRTGELFF
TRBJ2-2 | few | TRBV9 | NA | TGTGCCAGCAGGACCGACAGCTCGAACACCGGGGAGCTGTTTTTT | CASRTDSSNTGELFF
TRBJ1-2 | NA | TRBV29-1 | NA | TGCAGCGTTGCGGTAGACTATGGCTACACCTTC | CSVAVDYGYTF
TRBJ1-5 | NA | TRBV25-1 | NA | TGTGCCAGCAGTCAGGACAGTTCAAATCAGCCCCAGCATTTT | CASSQDSSNQPQHF
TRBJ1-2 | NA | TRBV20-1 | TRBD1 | TGCAGTGCTTCGGACAGGGAGGACTATGGCTACACCTTC | CSASDREDYGYTF
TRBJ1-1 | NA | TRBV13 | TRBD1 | TGTGCCAGCACCGTAGGGGACAGGTCCTCAGGGGCTTTCTTT | CASTVGDRSSGAFF